This entry describes one TCR beta chain. The antigen is not known. This cohort consisted of healthy bone marrow donors. In nominal health when sampled, donors likely had unrecorded immune exposures nonetheless. The data derive from a study of cytomegalovirus exposure and HLA in healthy donors. Study-level findings and limits: With later analysis, a missense DCLRE1C variant became linked to TCR beta V- and J-gene trimming.

From germline, CDR1 is MGHRA and CDR2 YSYEKL. The CDR3 is 16 residues long. J gave up 4 bases and V 4 bases, and 12 bases lay outside the gene matches. Primers included in the PCR were 60 Vbeta and 13 Jbeta primers. The method was immunoSEQ multiplex PCR; TCRdb's version includes in-frame clones alone and lacks a portion of them. The table has tens of thousands of clones, approximately 84% seen once; the top ten hold roughly 3.1%. The rearrangement joins TRBV4-1 to TRBJ2-7, with 8 bases lining up with TRBD2. Sequencing was carried out using PBMCs. The TCR originated in a man over 45 in good health and CMV-seronegative. CDR3 loop: CASSLTDLAGVYEQYF. The CDR3 bases are TGCGCCAGCAGCCTGACCGACCTAGCGGGTGTGTACGAGCAGTACTTC.